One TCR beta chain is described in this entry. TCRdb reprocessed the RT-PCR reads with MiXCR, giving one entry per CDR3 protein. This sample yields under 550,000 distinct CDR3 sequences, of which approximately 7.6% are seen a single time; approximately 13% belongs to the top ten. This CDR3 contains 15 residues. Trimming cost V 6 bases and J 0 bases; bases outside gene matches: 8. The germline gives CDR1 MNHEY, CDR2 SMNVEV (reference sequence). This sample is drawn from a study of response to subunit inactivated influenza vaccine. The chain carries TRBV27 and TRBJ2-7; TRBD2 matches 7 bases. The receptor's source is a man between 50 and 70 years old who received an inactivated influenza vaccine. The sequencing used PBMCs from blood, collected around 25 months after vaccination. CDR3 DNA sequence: TGTGCCAGCAGGGAACTGGGGGGGAACTCCTACGAGCAGTACTTC. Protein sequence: CASRELGGNSYEQYF.